These T cell receptor beta chains were read from a single sample in a study of technical replicates of blood from several donors. Repertoires were generated with immunoSEQ multiplex PCR, while TCRdb's copy carries only in-frame clones and drops some. The sample includes roughly 61,000 clones, about 97% of them seen just once. The sequencing sample was made of T cells isolated from PBMCs. The source is a human donor in good health. The CDR3 runs from the conserved cysteine through the conserved F or W. The order of the fields is CDR3 length, J gene, V gene, clone size, D gene, CDR3 DNA, CDR3 protein. D genes are given only for firm matches. Clone size is not always given. Where it is, it says once, few, many or a class for expanded clones.

CDR3 length: 14; J gene: TRBJ2-7; V gene: TRBV7-8; clone size: NA; D gene: TRBD2; CDR3 DNA: TGTGCCAGCAGCTTAAGGGACTATTCTTACGAGCAGTACTTC; CDR3 protein: CASSLRDYSYEQYF
CDR3 length: 14; J gene: TRBJ2-1; V gene: TRBV27; clone size: NA; D gene: NA; CDR3 DNA: TGTGCCAGCAGTTGGGAGCTAGGATACAATGAGCAGTTCTTC; CDR3 protein: CASSWELGYNEQFF
CDR3 length: 17; J gene: TRBJ1-4; V gene: TRBV28; clone size: NA; D gene: NA; CDR3 DNA: TGTGCCAGCAGTTCCCCCACTAGGCTAGGAAAGGATGAAAAACTGTTTTTT; CDR3 protein: CASSSPTRLGKDEKLFF
CDR3 length: 14; J gene: TRBJ2-7; V gene: TRBV6-1; clone size: NA; D gene: TRBD2; CDR3 DNA: TGTGCCAGCAGTGAGACTAGCGGACCCTACGAGCAGTACTTC; CDR3 protein: CASSETSGPYEQYF
CDR3 length: 14; J gene: TRBJ2-3; V gene: TRBV11-3; clone size: NA; D gene: NA; CDR3 DNA: TGTGCCAGCAGCTTAGGATTTGGTAGAGATACGCAGTATTTT; CDR3 protein: CASSLGFGRDTQYF
CDR3 length: 16; J gene: TRBJ2-3; V gene: TRBV7-9; clone size: once; D gene: TRBD2; CDR3 DNA: TGTGCCAGCAGCTTATTAGCGGGGGGACTGACAGATACGCAGTATTTT; CDR3 protein: CASSLLAGGLTDTQYF
CDR3 length: 13; J gene: TRBJ2-2; V gene: TRBV5-8; clone size: NA; D gene: NA; CDR3 DNA: TGTGCCAGCAGCTTACTAGTGTCCGGGGAGCTGTTTTTT; CDR3 protein: CASSLLVSGELFF
CDR3 length: 15; J gene: TRBJ2-1; V gene: TRBV5-1; clone size: NA; D gene: NA; CDR3 DNA: TGCGCCAGCAGCTTGGAGTCGCCCTCGGGCAATGAGCAGTTCTTC; CDR3 protein: CASSLESPSGNEQFF
CDR3 length: 15; J gene: TRBJ2-5; V gene: TRBV11-2; clone size: NA; D gene: TRBD2; CDR3 DNA: TGTGCCAGCAGCTTCCAACTAGCGGGACAAGAGACCCAGTACTTC; CDR3 protein: CASSFQLAGQETQYF
CDR3 length: 13; J gene: TRBJ2-7; V gene: TRBV4-1; clone size: NA; D gene: NA; CDR3 DNA: TGCGCCAGCAGCCAACTGTTGCTGCGCGAGCAGTACTTC; CDR3 protein: CASSQLLLREQYF
CDR3 length: 14; J gene: TRBJ2-7; V gene: TRBV21-1; clone size: NA; D gene: NA; CDR3 DNA: TGTGCCAGCAGCAGGGGTTTACAGGGATACGAGCAGTACTTC; CDR3 protein: CASSRGLQGYEQYF
CDR3 length: 11; J gene: TRBJ2-7; V gene: TRBV6-5; clone size: once; D gene: NA; CDR3 DNA: TGTGCCAGCAGTGACAGCTACGAGCAGTACTTC; CDR3 protein: CASSDSYEQYF
CDR3 length: 13; J gene: TRBJ2-1; V gene: TRBV2; clone size: NA; D gene: TRBD2; CDR3 DNA: TGTGCCAGCAGCCTAGCGGAAAACAATGAGCAGTTCTTC; CDR3 protein: CASSLAENNEQFF
CDR3 length: 14; J gene: TRBJ1-4; V gene: TRBV9; clone size: NA; D gene: NA; CDR3 DNA: TGTGCCAGCAGCCCCGGCCGGGATAATGAAAAACTGTTTTTT; CDR3 protein: CASSPGRDNEKLFF
CDR3 length: 16; J gene: TRBJ2-5; V gene: TRBV5-1; clone size: NA; D gene: TRBD2; CDR3 DNA: TGCGCCAGCAGCTTGGCCCCAGCGGGAGGGGGAGAGACCCAGTACTTC; CDR3 protein: CASSLAPAGGGETQYF
CDR3 length: 13; J gene: TRBJ2-7; V gene: TRBV5-4; clone size: NA; D gene: NA; CDR3 DNA: TGTGCCAGCAGTTCCGGACGGGAATACGAGCAGTACTTC; CDR3 protein: CASSSGREYEQYF
CDR3 length: 14; J gene: TRBJ2-7; V gene: TRBV6-1; clone size: NA; D gene: NA; CDR3 DNA: TGTGCCAGCAGTGGGATAGCGGCCTCCTACGAGCAGTACTTC; CDR3 protein: CASSGIAASYEQYF
CDR3 length: 10; J gene: TRBJ1-2; V gene: TRBV6-5; clone size: NA; D gene: NA; CDR3 DNA: TGTGCCAGCTTCGGGTCCGGCTACACCTTC; CDR3 protein: CASFGSGYTF
CDR3 length: 16; J gene: TRBJ2-5; V gene: TRBV18; clone size: NA; D gene: TRBD2; CDR3 DNA: TGTGCCAGCTCACCCAGTAGCGCGGGAGTGACGGAGACCCAGTACTTC; CDR3 protein: CASSPSSAGVTETQYF
CDR3 length: 14; J gene: TRBJ2-3; V gene: TRBV5-5; clone size: NA; D gene: NA; CDR3 DNA: TGTGCCAGCCAGGGGGGACACGGTCGGGATACGCAGTATTTT; CDR3 protein: CASQGGHGRDTQYF
CDR3 length: 12; J gene: TRBJ2-3; V gene: TRBV7-9; clone size: NA; D gene: NA; CDR3 DNA: TGTGCCAGCAGCCCGGTCCCGGATACGCAGTATTTT; CDR3 protein: CASSPVPDTQYF
CDR3 length: 18; J gene: TRBJ1-5; V gene: TRBV27; clone size: NA; D gene: TRBD1; CDR3 DNA: TGTGCCAGCAGCACTTGGACAGGGTTATTATCCGTCAATCAGCCCCAGCATTTT; CDR3 protein: CASSTWTGLLSVNQPQHF
CDR3 length: 14; J gene: TRBJ2-7; V gene: TRBV18; clone size: NA; D gene: TRBD1; CDR3 DNA: TGTGCCAGCTCACCTTTGCAGGGGGCTTACGAGCAGTACTTC; CDR3 protein: CASSPLQGAYEQYF
CDR3 length: 13; J gene: TRBJ2-7; V gene: TRBV7-9; clone size: few; D gene: NA; CDR3 DNA: TGTGCCAGCAGCCCGCTATGGTCAAGCGAGCAGTACTTC; CDR3 protein: CASSPLWSSEQYF
CDR3 length: 16; J gene: TRBJ2-5; V gene: TRBV7-9; clone size: NA; D gene: TRBD1; CDR3 DNA: TGTGCCAGCAGCTCCCCCGGGACAGGGGGTAAAGAGACCCAGTACTTC; CDR3 protein: CASSSPGTGGKETQYF
CDR3 length: 19; J gene: TRBJ2-7; V gene: TRBV9; clone size: NA; D gene: TRBD2; CDR3 DNA: TGTGCCAGCAGCCCTAGGTCGGGACTAGCGGGAGGGCCATCCTACGAGCAGTACTTC; CDR3 protein: CASSPRSGLAGGPSYEQYF